These 17 T cell receptor beta chains came from one sample sequenced in a study of T-cell memory formation after mild COVID-19. MiXCR was run by TCRdb on the 5' RACE reads, yielding one entry per CDR3 protein. This sample has about 170,000 distinct CDR3 sequences; 10% to 15% occur once, and the top ten carry 2.5% to 4%. Sequencing input: PBMCs or a T cell subset sorted from them (not recorded which). These receptor sequences come from a young man who had mild COVID-19 (a few samples of this study predate the infection). Cell type and time point are not known.

There are a few counts of this clonotype. The CDR3 protein is CASRTSDRQPQHF. The CDR3 DNA is TGTGCCAGCAGGACCTCGGACAGGCAGCCCCAGCATTTT. This chain uses TRBV12-3 or TRBV12-4 with TRBJ1-5; TRBD1 aligns across 7 bases. Trimming removed 6 bases from V and 7 bases from J; junction bases left unmatched: 6. CDR3 size: 13 residues.

The V gene is TRBV6-2 or TRBV6-3, the J gene TRBJ1-1; the D is unclear. The CDR3 runs 15 residues. V lost 6 bases and J lost 0, with 14 bases in between. The germline CDR1 and CDR2 sequences are MNHEY and SVGEGT. This CDR3 reads CASSAHGFMNTEAFF. CDR3 nucleotides: TGTGCCAGCAGCGCTCATGGGTTCATGAACACTGAAGCTTTCTTT.

The rearrangement links TRBV28 to TRBJ2-1, with D possibly being TRBD1 (5 bases). The CDR3 loop spans 14 amino acids. Germline V lookup: CDR1 MDHEN, CDR2 SYDVKM. V lost 6 bases to trimming and J lost 5 bases, with 14 bases between them. CDR3 region: CASRLLGVDNEQFF. DNA for the CDR3: TGTGCCAGCAGACTCCTAGGGGTAGACAATGAGCAGTTCTTC.

This clonotype has only a few counts. The chain couples TRBV4-1 to TRBJ2-3, with D possibly matching TRBD1 (5 bases). V lost 4 bases to trimming and J lost 0 bases, with 17 bases between them. This CDR3 contains 17 residues. Germline V CDR1 and CDR2: MGHRA, YSYEKL. CDR3 amino acids: CASSPQRRGESTDTQYF. Written as DNA, the CDR3 is TGCGCCAGCAGCCCCCAGCGAAGGGGCGAAAGCACAGATACGCAGTATTTT.

The rearrangement joins TRBV3-1 to TRBJ2-3, with a weak D call TRBD1 (6 bases). This CDR3 comprises 14 residues. The germline gives CDR1 LGHDT, CDR2 YNNKEL (reference sequence). Between the trimmed V and J ends, which lost 5 bases and 6 bases, there was a span of 15 bases. CDR3 nucleotides: TGTGCCAGCAGCTATCCTTTCAGGGGTGATACGCAGTATTTT. It codes for CASSYPFRGDTQYF.

The CDR3 DNA reads TGTGCCAGCAGTTTAAGGCCTATTAACACTGAAGCTTTCTTT. This gives the protein CASSLRPINTEAFF. The rearrangement joins TRBV28 to TRBJ1-1; D is unresolved. This CDR3 contains 14 residues. Trimming shortened V by 2 bases and J by 2 bases, and 9 bases separated the two germline ends. Per germline, CDR1 MDHEN and CDR2 SYDVKM.

The genes are TRBV9 and TRBJ2-3; D tentatively reads TRBD1 or TRBD2 (5 bases each). The CDR3 has 13 amino acids. The V gene's germline CDR1 is SGDLS and CDR2 YYNGEE. Trimming took 6 bases from V and 9 from J, leaving 17 bases between them. The CDR3: CASNVIDGDTQYF. CDR3 in DNA: TGTGCCAGCAACGTCATCGACGGGGACACGCAGTATTTT.

This clonotype was detected a few times. V is TRBV6-5 and J is TRBJ1-2; D ambiguous. Trimming stripped 6 bases from V and 4 bases from J, with 12 bases between. Germline CDR1 MNHEY, CDR2 SVGAGI. The CDR3 consists of 13 residues. This CDR3 reads CASRTGRLYGYTF. As DNA, the CDR3 is TGTGCCAGCAGAACCGGACGGCTCTATGGCTACACCTTC.

This clonotype was picked up a small number of times. J is TRBJ1-6 and V is TRBV5-1; TRBD1 might be the D (6 bases). The CDR3 has 12 amino acids. With 3 bases removed from V and 10 bases from J, the gap between germline ends came to 8 bases. Per the germline V gene, CDR1 is SGHRS and CDR2 is YFSETQ. CDR3 protein: CASSSGVSPLHF. The CDR3 DNA reads as TGCGCCAGCAGCTCAGGGGTGTCACCCCTCCACTTT.

There are a few counts of this clonotype. This chain uses TRBV7-2 with TRBJ2-5; either TRBD1 or TRBD2 may supply D (5 bases each). The CDR3 consists of 13 residues. Germline-derived CDR1 and CDR2 are SGHTA and FQGNSA. The germline V and J ends were trimmed by 4 bases and 10 bases, with 16 bases remaining between them. CDR3 in DNA: TGTGCCAGCAGCTCCGGGGCCGGAAAGATCCAGTACTTC. Translated, it gives CASSSGAGKIQYF.

This clonotype has ten or more counts. The V gene is TRBV7-9, the J gene TRBJ2-5, with unresolved D. Per the germline V gene, CDR1 is SEHNR and CDR2 is FQNEAQ (reference sequence). The CDR3 has 13 residues. V lost 3 bases and J lost 1, with 6 bases in between. CDR3 protein: CASSFNPQETQYF. The CDR3 DNA sequence: TGTGCCAGCAGCTTTAATCCCCAAGAGACCCAGTACTTC.

The chain couples TRBV4-1 to TRBJ2-5; 12 bases match TRBD2. CDR1 is MGHRA, CDR2 YSYEKL, per germline. The CDR3 is 16 residues long. J lost 4 bases, V lost 5 bases, and 8 bases had no gene match. The CDR3 loop reads CASSIGTSGQLETQYF. The DNA for the CDR3 is TGCGCCAGCAGCATAGGGACTAGCGGGCAACTAGAGACCCAGTACTTC.

The chain joins TRBV5-1 to TRBJ2-3; D is unresolved. The V gene lost 4 bases and the J gene lost 4 bases, with 13 bases spanning the gap. Germline V gene data show CDR1 as SGHRS and CDR2 as YFSETQ. The CDR3 runs to 14 residues. The CDR3 nucleotides read TGCGCCAGCAGCCCCCCCTTAAGCGCAGATACGCAGTATTTT. Translation gives CASSPPLSADTQYF. Complete variable domain (other parts from reference TRBV5-1 and TRBJ2-3): KAGVTQTPRYLIKTRGQQVTLSCSPISGHRSVSWYQQTPGQGLQFLFEYFSETQRNKGNFPGRFSGRQFSNSRSEMNVSTLELGDSALYLCASSPPLSADTQYFGPGTRLTVL.

This clonotype was seen more than once but under ten times. The rearrangement uses TRBV12-3 or TRBV12-4 and TRBJ2-2; 7 nucleotides agree with TRBD1. This CDR3 is 14 amino acids long. V was clipped by 6 bases and J by 1 base; unmatched bases: 2. This CDR3 reads CASRRTGNTGELFF. CDR3 DNA: TGTGCCAGCAGGCGGACAGGGAACACCGGGGAGCTGTTTTTT.

The V call is TRBV24-1, the J call TRBJ1-1, with a possible D match to TRBD1 (5 bases). The germline V and J ends were trimmed by 10 bases and 4 bases, with 15 bases remaining between them. Per germline, CDR1 KGHDR and CDR2 SFDVKD. This CDR3 comprises 13 residues. For the CDR3, the DNA is TGTGCCACTCGAGGGGTGGGGATCACTGAAGCTTTCTTT. It is translated as CATRGVGITEAFF.

This clonotype was observed at least ten times. The V gene is TRBV5-1, the J gene TRBJ2-6; no reliable D call. The V gene's germline CDR1 is SGHRS and CDR2 YFSETQ. Trimming stripped 4 bases from V and 0 bases from J, with 5 bases between. CDR3 length equals 14 residues. CDR3 in amino acids: CASSPNSGANVLTF. The CDR3 DNA is TGCGCCAGCAGCCCTAACTCTGGGGCCAACGTCCTGACTTTC.

This clonotype was found a few times. V gene TRBV27 combines with J gene TRBJ1-2; D perhaps matches TRBD1 (5 bases). V was trimmed by 6 bases and J by 6 bases, leaving 14 bases between them. Germline CDR1 reads MNHEY; CDR2 reads SMNVEV (reference sequence). The CDR3 runs 13 residues. In DNA form, the CDR3 reads TGTGCCAGCAGCGTGTTGGGGGATCATGGCTACACCTTC. Its protein is CASSVLGDHGYTF.